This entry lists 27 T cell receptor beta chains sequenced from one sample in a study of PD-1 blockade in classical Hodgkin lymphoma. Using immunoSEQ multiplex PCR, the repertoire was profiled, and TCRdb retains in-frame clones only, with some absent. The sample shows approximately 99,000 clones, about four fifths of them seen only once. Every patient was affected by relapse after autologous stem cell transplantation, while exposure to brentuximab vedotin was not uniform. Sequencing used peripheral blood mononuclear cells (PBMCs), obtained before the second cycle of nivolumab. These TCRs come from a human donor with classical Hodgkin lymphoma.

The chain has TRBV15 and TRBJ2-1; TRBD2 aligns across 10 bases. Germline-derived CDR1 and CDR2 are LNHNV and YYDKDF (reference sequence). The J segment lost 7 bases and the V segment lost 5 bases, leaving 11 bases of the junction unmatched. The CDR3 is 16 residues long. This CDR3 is CATSVLGGLARNEQFF. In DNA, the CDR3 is TGTGCCACCAGCGTTCTCGGGGGACTAGCGCGAAATGAGCAGTTCTTC.

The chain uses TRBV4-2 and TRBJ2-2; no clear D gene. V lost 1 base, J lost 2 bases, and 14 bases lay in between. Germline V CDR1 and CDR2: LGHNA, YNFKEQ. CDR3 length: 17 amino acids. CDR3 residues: CASSQGAVGPNTGELFF. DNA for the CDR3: TGTGCCAGCAGCCAAGGGGCGGTAGGGCCCAACACCGGGGAGCTGTTTTTT.

The CDR3 sequence is CAWSPGQGAGTQYF. DNA of the CDR3: TGTGCCTGGAGTCCTGGGCAGGGGGCAGGTACGCAGTATTTT. The rearrangement joins TRBV30 to TRBJ2-3; 8 nucleotides align to TRBD1. The CDR3 spans 14 residues. Germline CDR1 reads GTSNPN; CDR2 reads SVGIG (reference sequence). J lost 8 bases, V lost 2 bases, and 9 bases had no gene match.

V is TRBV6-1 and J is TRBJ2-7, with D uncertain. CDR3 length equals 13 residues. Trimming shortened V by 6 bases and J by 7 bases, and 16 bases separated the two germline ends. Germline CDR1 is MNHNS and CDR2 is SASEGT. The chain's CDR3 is CASRVIPLGEQYF. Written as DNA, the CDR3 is TGTGCCAGCAGAGTGATACCCCTGGGGGAGCAGTACTTC.

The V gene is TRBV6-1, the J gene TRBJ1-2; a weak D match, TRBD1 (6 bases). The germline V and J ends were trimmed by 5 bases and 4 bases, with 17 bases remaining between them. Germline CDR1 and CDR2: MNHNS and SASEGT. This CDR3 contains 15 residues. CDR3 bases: TGTGCCAGCAGTAGTAAACACGGGACAACCTATGGCTACACCTTC. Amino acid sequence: CASSSKHGTTYGYTF.

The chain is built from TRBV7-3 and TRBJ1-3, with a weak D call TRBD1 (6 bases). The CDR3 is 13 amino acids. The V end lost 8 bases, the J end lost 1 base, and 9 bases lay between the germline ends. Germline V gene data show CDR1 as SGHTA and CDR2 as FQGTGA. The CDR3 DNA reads TGTGCCAGCGCACAGGGTTCTGGAAACACCATATATTTT. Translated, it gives CASAQGSGNTIYF.

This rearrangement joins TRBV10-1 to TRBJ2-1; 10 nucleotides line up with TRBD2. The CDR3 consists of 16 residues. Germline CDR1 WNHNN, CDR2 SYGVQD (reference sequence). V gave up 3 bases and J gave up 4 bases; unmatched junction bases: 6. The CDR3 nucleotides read TGCGCCAGCAGTGAAGGGGGGACTAGCGAATACAATGAGCAGTTCTTC. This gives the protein CASSEGGTSEYNEQFF.

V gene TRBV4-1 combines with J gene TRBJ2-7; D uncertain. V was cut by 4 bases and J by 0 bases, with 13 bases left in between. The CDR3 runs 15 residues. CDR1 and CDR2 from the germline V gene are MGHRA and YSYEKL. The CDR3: CASSPTGLSSYEQYF. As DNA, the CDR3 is TGCGCCAGCAGCCCGACTGGTTTGAGCTCCTACGAGCAGTACTTC.

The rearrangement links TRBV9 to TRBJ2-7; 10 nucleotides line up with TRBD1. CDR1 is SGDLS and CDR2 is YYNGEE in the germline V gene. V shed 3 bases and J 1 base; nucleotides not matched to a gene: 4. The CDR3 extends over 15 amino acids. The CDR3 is CASSEGQGKSYEQYF. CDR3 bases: TGTGCCAGCAGCGAGGGACAGGGGAAATCCTACGAGCAGTACTTC.

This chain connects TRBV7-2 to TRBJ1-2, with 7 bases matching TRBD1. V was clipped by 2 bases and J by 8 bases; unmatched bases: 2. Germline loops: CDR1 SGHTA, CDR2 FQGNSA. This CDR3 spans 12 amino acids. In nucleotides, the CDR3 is TGTGCCAGCAGCTTATGGGGACAGGGCTACACCTTC. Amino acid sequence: CASSLWGQGYTF.

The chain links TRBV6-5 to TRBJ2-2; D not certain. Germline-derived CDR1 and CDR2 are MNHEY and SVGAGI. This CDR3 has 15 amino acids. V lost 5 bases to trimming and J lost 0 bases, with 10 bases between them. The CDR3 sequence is CASSPQSANTGELFF. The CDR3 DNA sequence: TGTGCCAGCAGTCCACAGTCCGCGAACACCGGGGAGCTGTTTTTT.

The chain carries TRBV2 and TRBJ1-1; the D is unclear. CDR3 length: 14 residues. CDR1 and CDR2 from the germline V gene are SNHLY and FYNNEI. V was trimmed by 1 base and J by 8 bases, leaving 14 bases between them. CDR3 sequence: CASSEGWRGSEAFF. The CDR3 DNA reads TGTGCCAGCAGTGAAGGGTGGCGAGGTTCAGAAGCTTTCTTT.

For the CDR3, the DNA is TGTGCCAGTAGTGCGGAGACAGGGGCGCTAGCCAAAAACATTCAGTACTTC. This codes for CASSAETGALAKNIQYF. This sequence joins TRBV19 and TRBJ2-4; 8 nucleotides align to TRBD1. The CDR3 totals 17 residues. Per germline, CDR1 LNHDA and CDR2 SQIVND (reference sequence). Trimming at V came to 5 bases and at J to 0 bases, leaving 9 bases not matched to a gene.

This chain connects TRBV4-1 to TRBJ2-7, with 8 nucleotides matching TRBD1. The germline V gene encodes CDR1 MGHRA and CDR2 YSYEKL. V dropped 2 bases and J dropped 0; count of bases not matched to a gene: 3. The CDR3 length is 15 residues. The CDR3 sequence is CASSQIDRGSYEQYF. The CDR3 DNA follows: TGCGCCAGCAGCCAAATCGACAGGGGCTCCTACGAGCAGTACTTC.

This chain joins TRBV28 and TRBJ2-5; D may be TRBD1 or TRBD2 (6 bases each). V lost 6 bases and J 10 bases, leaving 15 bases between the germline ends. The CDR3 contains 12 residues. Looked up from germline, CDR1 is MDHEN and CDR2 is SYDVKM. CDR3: CASSTGWGDQYF. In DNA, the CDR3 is TGTGCCAGCAGCACAGGGTGGGGGGACCAGTACTTC.

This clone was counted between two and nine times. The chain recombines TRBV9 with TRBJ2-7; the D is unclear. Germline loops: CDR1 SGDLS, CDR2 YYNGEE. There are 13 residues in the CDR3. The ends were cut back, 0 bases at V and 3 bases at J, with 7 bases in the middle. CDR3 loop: CASSVGLFYEQYF. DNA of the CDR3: TGTGCCAGCAGCGTAGGATTGTTCTACGAGCAGTACTTC. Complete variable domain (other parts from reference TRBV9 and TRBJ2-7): DSGVTQTPKHLITATGQRVTLRCSPRSGDLSVYWYQQSLDQGLQFLIQYYNGEERAKGNILERFSAQQFPDLHSELNLSSLELGDSALYFCASSVGLFYEQYFGPGTRLTVT.

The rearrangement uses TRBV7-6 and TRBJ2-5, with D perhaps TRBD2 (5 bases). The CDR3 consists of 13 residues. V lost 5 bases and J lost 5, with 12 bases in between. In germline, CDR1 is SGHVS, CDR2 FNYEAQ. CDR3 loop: CASSPNPGETQYF. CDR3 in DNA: TGTGCCAGCAGCCCAAATCCGGGGGAGACCCAGTACTTC.

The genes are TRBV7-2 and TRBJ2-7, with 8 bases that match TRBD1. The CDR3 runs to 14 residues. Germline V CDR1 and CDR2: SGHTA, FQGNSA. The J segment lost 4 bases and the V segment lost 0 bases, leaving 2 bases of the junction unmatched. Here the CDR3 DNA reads TGTGCCAGCAGCTTAGCTTGGACAGGGTACGAGCAGTACTTC. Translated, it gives CASSLAWTGYEQYF. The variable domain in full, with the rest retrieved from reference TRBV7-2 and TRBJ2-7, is GAGVSQSPSNKVTEKGKDVELRCDPISGHTALYWYRQSLGQGLEFLIYFQGNSAPDKSGLPSDRFSAERTGGSVSTLTIQRTQQEDSAVYLCASSLAWTGYEQYFGPGTRLTVT.

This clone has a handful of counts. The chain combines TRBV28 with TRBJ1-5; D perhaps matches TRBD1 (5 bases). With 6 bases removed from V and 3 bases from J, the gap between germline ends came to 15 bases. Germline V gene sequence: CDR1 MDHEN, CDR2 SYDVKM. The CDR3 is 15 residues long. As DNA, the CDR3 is TGTGCCAGCAGCCGATGGGGGGGGATCAATCAGCCCCAGCATTTT. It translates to CASSRWGGINQPQHF.

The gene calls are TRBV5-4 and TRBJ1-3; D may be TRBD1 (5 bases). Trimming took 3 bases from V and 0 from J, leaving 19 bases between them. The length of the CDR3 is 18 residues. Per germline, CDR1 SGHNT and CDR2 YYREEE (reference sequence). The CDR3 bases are TGTGCCAGCAGCTATAGCGGTGGGGCCACCGTCTCTGGAAACACCATATATTTT. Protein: CASSYSGGATVSGNTIYF.

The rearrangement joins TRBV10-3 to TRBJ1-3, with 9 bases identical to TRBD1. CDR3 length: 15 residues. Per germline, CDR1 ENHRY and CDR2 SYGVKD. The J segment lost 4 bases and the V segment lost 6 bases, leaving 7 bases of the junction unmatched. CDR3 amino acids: CAISLQGAAGNTIYF. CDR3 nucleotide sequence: TGTGCCATCAGCCTACAGGGGGCAGCGGGAAACACCATATATTTT.

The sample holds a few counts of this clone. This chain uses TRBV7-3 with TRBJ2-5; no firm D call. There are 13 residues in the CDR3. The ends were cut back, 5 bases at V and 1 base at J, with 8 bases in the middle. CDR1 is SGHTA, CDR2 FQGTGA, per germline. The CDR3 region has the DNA TGTGCCAGCAGCCCGGTGAGCCAAGAGACCCAGTACTTC. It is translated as CASSPVSQETQYF.

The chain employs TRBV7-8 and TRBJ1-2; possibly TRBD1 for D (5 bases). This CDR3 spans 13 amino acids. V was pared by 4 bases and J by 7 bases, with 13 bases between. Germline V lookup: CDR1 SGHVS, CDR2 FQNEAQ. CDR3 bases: TGTGCCAGCAGCTCGGCCAGGGAGGGTGGCTACACCTTC. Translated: CASSSAREGGYTF.

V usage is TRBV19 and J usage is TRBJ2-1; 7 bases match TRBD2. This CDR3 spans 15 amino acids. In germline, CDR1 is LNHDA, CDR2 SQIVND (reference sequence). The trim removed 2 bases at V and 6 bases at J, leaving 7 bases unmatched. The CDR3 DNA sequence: TGTGCCAGTAGTATACTAACCGGGACTATCAATGAGCAGTTCTTC. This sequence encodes CASSILTGTINEQFF.

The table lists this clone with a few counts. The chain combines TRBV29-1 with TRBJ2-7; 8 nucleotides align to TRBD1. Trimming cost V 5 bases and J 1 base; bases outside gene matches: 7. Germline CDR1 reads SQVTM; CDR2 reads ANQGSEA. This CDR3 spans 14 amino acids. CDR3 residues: CSVSQGGRSYEQYF. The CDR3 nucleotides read TGCAGCGTTTCACAGGGGGGTAGGTCCTACGAGCAGTACTTC.

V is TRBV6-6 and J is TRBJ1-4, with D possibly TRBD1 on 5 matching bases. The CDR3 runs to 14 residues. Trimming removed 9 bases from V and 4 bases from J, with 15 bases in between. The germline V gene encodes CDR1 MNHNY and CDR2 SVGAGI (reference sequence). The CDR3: CASGTQLHNEKLFF. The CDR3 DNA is TGTGCCAGTGGGACGCAACTCCATAATGAAAAACTGTTTTTT.

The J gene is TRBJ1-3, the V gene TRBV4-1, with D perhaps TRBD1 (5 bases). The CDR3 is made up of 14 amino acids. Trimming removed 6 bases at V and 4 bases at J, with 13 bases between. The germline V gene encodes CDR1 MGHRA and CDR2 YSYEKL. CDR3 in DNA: TGCGCCAGCAGGGAGGCGGGGGTGGGAAACACCATATATTTT. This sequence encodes CASREAGVGNTIYF.